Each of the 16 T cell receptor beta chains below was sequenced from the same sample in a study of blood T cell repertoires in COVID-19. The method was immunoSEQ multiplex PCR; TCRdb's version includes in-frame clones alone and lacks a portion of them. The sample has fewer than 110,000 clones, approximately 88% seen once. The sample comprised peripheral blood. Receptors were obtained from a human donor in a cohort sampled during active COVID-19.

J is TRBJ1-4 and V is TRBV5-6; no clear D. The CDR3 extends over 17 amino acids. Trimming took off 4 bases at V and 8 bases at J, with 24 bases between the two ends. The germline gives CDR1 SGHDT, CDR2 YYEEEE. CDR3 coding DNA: TGTGCCAGCAGCCCAAACCATCGGCGCCATCGGCGGGAAAAACTGTTTTTT. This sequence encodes CASSPNHRRHRREKLFF.

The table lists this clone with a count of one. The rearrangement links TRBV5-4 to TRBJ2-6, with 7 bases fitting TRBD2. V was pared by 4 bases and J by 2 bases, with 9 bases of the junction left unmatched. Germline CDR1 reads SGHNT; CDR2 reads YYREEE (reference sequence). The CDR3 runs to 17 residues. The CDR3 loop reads CASSIGGVQTGANVLTF. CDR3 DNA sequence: TGTGCCAGCAGCATTGGGGGGGTACAAACTGGGGCCAACGTCCTGACTTTC.

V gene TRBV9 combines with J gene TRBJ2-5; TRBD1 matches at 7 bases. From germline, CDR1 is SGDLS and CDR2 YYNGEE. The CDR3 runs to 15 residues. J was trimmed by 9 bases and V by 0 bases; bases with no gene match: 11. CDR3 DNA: TGTGCCAGCAGCGTAGGGTTTGGGACAGCCTTGCCCCAGTACTTC. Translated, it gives CASSVGFGTALPQYF.

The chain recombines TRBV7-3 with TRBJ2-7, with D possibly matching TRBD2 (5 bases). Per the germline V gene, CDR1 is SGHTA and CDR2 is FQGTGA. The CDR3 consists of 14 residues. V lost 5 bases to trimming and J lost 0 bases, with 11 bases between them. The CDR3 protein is CASSKGGSSYEQYF. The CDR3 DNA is TGTGCCAGCAGCAAAGGAGGAAGCTCCTACGAGCAGTACTTC.

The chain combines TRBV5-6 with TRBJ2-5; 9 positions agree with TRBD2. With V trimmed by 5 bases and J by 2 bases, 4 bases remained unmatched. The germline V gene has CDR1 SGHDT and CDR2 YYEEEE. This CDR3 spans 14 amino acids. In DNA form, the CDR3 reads TGTGCCAGCAGTCTAGCGGGGATGCAAGAGACCCAGTACTTC. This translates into CASSLAGMQETQYF.

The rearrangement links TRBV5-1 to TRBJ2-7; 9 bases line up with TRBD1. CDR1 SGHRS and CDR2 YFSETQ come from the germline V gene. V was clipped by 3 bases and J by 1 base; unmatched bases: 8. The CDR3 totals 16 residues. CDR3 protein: CASSYTGGVGSYEQYF. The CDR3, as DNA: TGCGCCAGCAGCTATACAGGGGGCGTAGGTTCCTACGAGCAGTACTTC. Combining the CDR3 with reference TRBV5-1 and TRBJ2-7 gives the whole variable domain KAGVTQTPRYLIKTRGQQVTLSCSPISGHRSVSWYQQTPGQGLQFLFEYFSETQRNKGNFPGRFSGRQFSNSRSEMNVSTLELGDSALYLCASSYTGGVGSYEQYFGPGTRLTVT.

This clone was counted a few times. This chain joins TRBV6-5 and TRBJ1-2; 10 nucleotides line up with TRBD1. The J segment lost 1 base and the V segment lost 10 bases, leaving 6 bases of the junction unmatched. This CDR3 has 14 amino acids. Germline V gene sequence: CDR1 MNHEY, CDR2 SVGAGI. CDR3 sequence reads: CATGTGENNYGYTF. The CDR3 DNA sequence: TGTGCCACCGGGACAGGGGAAAATAACTATGGCTACACCTTC.

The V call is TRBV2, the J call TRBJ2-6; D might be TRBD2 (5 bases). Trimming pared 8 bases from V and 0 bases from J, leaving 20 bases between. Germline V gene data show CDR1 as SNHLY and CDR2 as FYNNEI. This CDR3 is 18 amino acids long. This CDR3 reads CASVLSPSGISGANVLTF. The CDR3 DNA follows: TGTGCCAGCGTATTGTCCCCTTCGGGAATCTCTGGGGCCAACGTCCTGACTTTC.

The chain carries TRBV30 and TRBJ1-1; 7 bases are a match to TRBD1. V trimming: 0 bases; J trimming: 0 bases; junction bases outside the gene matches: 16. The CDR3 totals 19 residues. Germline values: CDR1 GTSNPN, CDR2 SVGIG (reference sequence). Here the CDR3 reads CAWSVQAYRGTYMNTEAFF. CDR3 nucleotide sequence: TGTGCCTGGAGTGTACAAGCCTACAGGGGAACCTATATGAACACTGAAGCTTTCTTT.

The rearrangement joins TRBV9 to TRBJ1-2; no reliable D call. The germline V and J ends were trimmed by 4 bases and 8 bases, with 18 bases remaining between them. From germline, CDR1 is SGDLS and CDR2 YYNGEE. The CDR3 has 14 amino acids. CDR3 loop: CASSPRYGPGGYTF. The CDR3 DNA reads TGTGCCAGCAGCCCCCGTTATGGTCCGGGAGGCTACACCTTC.

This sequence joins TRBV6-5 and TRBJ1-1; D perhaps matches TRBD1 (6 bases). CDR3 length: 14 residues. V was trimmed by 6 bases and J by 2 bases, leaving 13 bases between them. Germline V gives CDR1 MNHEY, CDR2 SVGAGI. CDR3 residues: CASSRGGLNTEAFF. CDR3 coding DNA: TGTGCCAGCAGCCGGGGGGGGCTAAACACTGAAGCTTTCTTT.

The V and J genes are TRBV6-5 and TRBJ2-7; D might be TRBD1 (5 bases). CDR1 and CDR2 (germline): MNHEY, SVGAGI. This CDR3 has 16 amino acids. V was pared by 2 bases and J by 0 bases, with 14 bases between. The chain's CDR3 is CASSYLGQAFSYEQYF. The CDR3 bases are TGTGCCAGCAGTTACCTGGGGCAGGCCTTCTCCTACGAGCAGTACTTC.

In DNA, the CDR3 is TGTGCCAGCGGCCAGGGCGGAGATACGCAGTATTTT. It is translated as CASGQGGDTQYF. This chain joins TRBV12-3 or TRBV12-4 and TRBJ2-3, with D maybe TRBD1 (5 bases). V gave up 8 bases and J gave up 5 bases, with 11 bases separating them. There are 12 residues in the CDR3.

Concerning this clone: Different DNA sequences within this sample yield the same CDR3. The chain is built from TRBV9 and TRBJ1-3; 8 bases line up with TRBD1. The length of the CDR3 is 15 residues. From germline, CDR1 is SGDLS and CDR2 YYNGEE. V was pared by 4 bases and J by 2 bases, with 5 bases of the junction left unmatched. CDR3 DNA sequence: TGTGCCAGCAGCCCAAGGACAGGGCCTGGAAACACCATATATTTT. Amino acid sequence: CASSPRTGPGNTIYF.

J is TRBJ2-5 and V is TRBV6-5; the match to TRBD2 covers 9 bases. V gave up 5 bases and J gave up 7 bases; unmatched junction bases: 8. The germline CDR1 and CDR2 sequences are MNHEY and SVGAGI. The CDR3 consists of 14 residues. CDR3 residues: CASSPTSGRGTQYF. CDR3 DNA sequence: TGTGCCAGCAGTCCGACTAGCGGCCGGGGGACCCAGTACTTC.

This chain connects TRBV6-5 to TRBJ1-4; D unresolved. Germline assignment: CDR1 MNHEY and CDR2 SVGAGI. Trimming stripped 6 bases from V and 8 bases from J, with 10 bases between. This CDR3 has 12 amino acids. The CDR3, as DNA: TGTGCCAGCAGCAACCCGGGGGAAAAACTGTTTTTT. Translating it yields CASSNPGEKLFF.